Listed here are 16 T cell receptor beta chains from one sample, sequenced in a study of T cells after yellow fever vaccination. In TCRdb, the 5' RACE reads were re-called with MiXCR into one record per CDR3 protein. The repertoire holds hundreds of thousands of distinct CDR3 sequences, with 15% to 20% as singletons. Sequences were derived from PBMCs, sampled 15 days after the yellow fever booster vaccination. Receptors were obtained from a young man who received the YFV17D yellow fever vaccine.

This chain links TRBV7-9 with TRBJ2-1; 11 bases map to TRBD2. CDR1 SEHNR and CDR2 FQNEAQ come from the germline V gene (reference sequence). V lost 0 bases and J lost 15; bases outside the gene matches: 16. CDR3 length equals 17 residues. The CDR3 coding sequence is TGTGCCAGCAGCTTAGCTTTGGGGTTAACTAGCGGGAGAAAAACGTTCTTC. It specifies CASSLALGLTSGRKTFF.

The CDR3 DNA is TGTGCCATCCAGGGGGCGGGAGGGCTTTTTTACAATGAGCAGTTCTTC. It is translated as CAIQGAGGLFYNEQFF. J is TRBJ2-1 and V is TRBV28; tentatively, D is TRBD2 (9 bases). Germline CDR1 MDHEN, CDR2 SYDVKM. The CDR3 sequence is 16 residues long. V lost 10 bases, J lost 4 bases, and 23 bases lay in between.

The chain uses TRBV7-9 and TRBJ2-5, with D unresolved. Trimming pared 5 bases from V and 1 base from J, leaving 11 bases between. This CDR3 comprises 14 residues. Germline CDR1 and CDR2: SEHNR and FQNEAQ (reference sequence). CDR3 amino acids: CASSPPRVQETQYF. The CDR3 DNA reads as TGTGCCAGCAGCCCCCCACGGGTCCAAGAGACCCAGTACTTC.

This clonotype came up a few times. This chain uses TRBV5-1 with TRBJ2-7; 7 bases match TRBD1. The CDR3 has 16 residues. CDR1 is SGHRS, CDR2 YFSETQ, per germline. J gave up 0 bases and V 4 bases, and 10 bases lay outside the gene matches. The CDR3 DNA reads as TGCGCCAGCAGCCTCCGGTCGGGACAGAGCTCCTACGAGCAGTACTTC. It is translated as CASSLRSGQSSYEQYF. The full variable domain, with the rest looked up from reference TRBV5-1 and TRBJ2-7, is KAGVTQTPRYLIKTRGQQVTLSCSPISGHRSVSWYQQTPGQGLQFLFEYFSETQRNKGNFPGRFSGRQFSNSRSEMNVSTLELGDSALYLCASSLRSGQSSYEQYFGPGTRLTVT.

The V and J genes are TRBV6-1 and TRBJ2-7; D possibly corresponds to TRBD2 (6 bases). Germline loops: CDR1 MNHNS, CDR2 SASEGT. The CDR3 spans 14 residues. The ends were cut back, 0 bases at V and 7 bases at J, with 13 bases in the middle. CDR3 amino acids: CASSEAARGREQYF. As DNA, the CDR3 is TGTGCCAGCAGTGAAGCGGCGCGAGGGAGGGAGCAGTACTTC.

The CDR3 here is CASSPEGGSYNEQFF. As DNA, the CDR3 is TGCGCCAGCAGCCCAGAGGGGGGCTCCTACAATGAGCAGTTCTTC. The chain recombines TRBV4-3 with TRBJ2-1; D possibly matches TRBD1 or TRBD2 (6 bases each). This CDR3 contains 15 residues. V lost 4 bases and J lost 0, with 10 bases in between. Germline loops: CDR1 LGHNA, CDR2 YSLEER.

The CDR3 loop is CASSQEASGHGYTF. CDR3 in DNA: TGTGCCAGCAGCCAAGAGGCCTCAGGGCATGGCTACACCTTC. The chain recombines TRBV14 with TRBJ1-2; a possible D gene is TRBD1 (5 bases). V was clipped by 0 bases and J by 6 bases, with 11 bases between them. The germline CDR1 and CDR2 sequences are SGHDN and FVKESK. The CDR3 extends over 14 amino acids.

This clonotype was seen at least ten times. The chain combines TRBV11-2 with TRBJ2-1; D possibly corresponds to TRBD1 (6 bases). Germline V gene sequence: CDR1 SGHAT, CDR2 FQNNGV. This CDR3 has 16 residues. V lost 2 bases to trimming and J lost 7 bases, with 18 bases between them. CDR3 sequence: CASSLKWGDRKNEQFF. CDR3 bases: TGTGCCAGCAGCTTAAAGTGGGGAGACAGGAAAAATGAGCAGTTCTTC.

The V and J genes are TRBV5-1 and TRBJ2-5, with D possibly being TRBD2 (5 bases). V dropped 0 bases and J dropped 7 bases, with 13 bases sitting between them. The length of the CDR3 is 14 residues. The germline gives CDR1 SGHRS, CDR2 YFSETQ. The chain's CDR3 is CASSLVAGGGTQYF. CDR3 coding DNA: TGCGCCAGCAGCTTGGTAGCAGGTGGAGGGACCCAGTACTTC.

The rearrangement uses TRBV7-2 and TRBJ2-3; 7 positions agree with TRBD1. The CDR3 sequence is 16 residues long. V lost 2 bases to trimming and J lost 5 bases; unmatched junction nucleotides: 10. Germline CDR1 reads SGHTA; CDR2 reads FQGNSA. For the CDR3, the DNA is TGTGCCAGCAGCTTATCCGAGACAGGGCGAGGAGATACGCAGTATTTT. Its protein product is CASSLSETGRGDTQYF.

V gene TRBV30 combines with J gene TRBJ1-6; unclear D gene. Germline CDR1 and CDR2: GTSNPN and SVGIG (reference sequence). This CDR3 region has 15 residues. Trimming took off 0 bases at V and 10 bases at J, with 16 bases between the two ends. In DNA, the CDR3 is TGTGCCTGGAGTGTACCGAGATCAAATGGATCACCCCTCCACTTT. Translated: CAWSVPRSNGSPLHF.

The chain joins TRBV7-2 to TRBJ1-5, with D hard to call. Per germline, CDR1 SGHTA and CDR2 FQGNSA. Trimming removed 1 base from V and 4 bases from J, with 5 bases in between. The CDR3 length is 13 residues. For the CDR3, the DNA is TGTGCCAGCAGCTTAGTTCAGAATCAGCCCCAGCATTTT. Its translation: CASSLVQNQPQHF.

The CDR3 DNA is TGTGCCAGCAGTCACAGCGGGGGCTCCTACAATGAGCAGTTCTTC. This encodes CASSHSGGSYNEQFF. The chain combines TRBV6-4 with TRBJ2-1, with 8 bases identical to TRBD2. Germline V gene data show CDR1 as MRHNA and CDR2 as SNTAGT. The CDR3 contains 15 residues. With V trimmed by 5 bases and J by 0 bases, 3 bases remained unmatched.

This sequence joins TRBV20-1 and TRBJ2-1, with TRBD2 identical over 15 bases. The CDR3 is 17 amino acids. The germline gives CDR1 DFQATT, CDR2 SNEGSKA (reference sequence). Unmatched junction bases numbered 12, after V lost 5 bases and J lost 7 bases. CDR3 coding DNA: TGCAGTGCTCGGACTAGCGGGAGGGCCGTGGTCTTGAATGAGCAGTTCTTC. Protein sequence: CSARTSGRAVVLNEQFF.

The rearrangement joins TRBV12-3 or TRBV12-4 to TRBJ1-2; D ambiguous. This CDR3 spans 13 amino acids. Trimming left V 2 bases short and J 6 bases short, with 10 bases between. This CDR3 is CASSLSPVDGYTF. The CDR3 coding sequence is TGTGCCAGCAGTTTATCCCCGGTGGATGGCTACACCTTC.

This clonotype was seen a single time. The rearrangement uses TRBV20-1 and TRBJ2-3, with D unclear. This CDR3 contains 11 residues. Germline V lookup: CDR1 DFQATT, CDR2 SNEGSKA (reference sequence). V was trimmed by 6 bases and J by 6 bases, leaving 10 bases between them. The CDR3 DNA sequence: TGCAGTGCCCCCAGTAGGGATACGCAGTATTTT. Its translation is CSAPSRDTQYF.